The 30 T cell receptor beta chains below come from one sample, sequenced in a study of T cell responses to AZD1222 COVID-19 vaccine. Profiling relied on immunoSEQ multiplex PCR, and the TCRdb table lists in-frame clones only, not all of them. This table has some 140,000 clones, roughly 90% appearing once. The specimen was peripheral blood, collected on day 0 of AZD1222 vaccination. These receptors all stem from an adult in good health.

A single count supports this clone. V and J are TRBV14 and TRBJ1-5, with a possible D match to TRBD1 (5 bases). Looked up from germline, CDR1 is SGHDN and CDR2 is FVKESK. CDR3 length: 15 residues. V was clipped by 5 bases and J by 1 base, with 12 bases between them. CDR3 region: CASSSGLSSNQPQHF. The CDR3 bases are TGTGCCAGCAGCTCGGGACTCTCGAGCAATCAGCCCCAGCATTTT. Together with reference TRBV14 and TRBJ1-5, the CDR3 gives the full variable domain: EAGVTQFPSHSVIEKGQTVTLRCDPISGHDNLYWYRRVMGKEIKFLLHFVKESKQDESGMPNNRFLAERTGGTYSTLKVQPAELEDSGVYFCASSSGLSSNQPQHFGDGTRLSIL.

The rearrangement links TRBV3-1 (or the pseudogene TRBV3-2) to TRBJ2-3, with D unclear. The CDR3 spans 14 residues. Germline loops: CDR1 LGHDT, CDR2 YNNKEL (reference sequence). V was pared by 1 base and J by 2 bases, with 7 bases between. The CDR3 region is CASSQVGNTDTQYF. CDR3 bases: TGTGCCAGCAGCCAAGTAGGAAACACAGATACGCAGTATTTT.

The chain has TRBV7-2 and TRBJ2-3; possible D gene TRBD2, 5 bases. The CDR3 has 16 residues. Germline V gene lookup returns CDR1 SGHTA and CDR2 FQGNSA. The ends were cut back, 5 bases at V and 2 bases at J, with 17 bases in the middle. The CDR3 sequence is CASSLRLRGITDTQYF. In DNA form, the CDR3 reads TGTGCCAGCAGCCTGCGGCTAAGAGGGATCACAGATACGCAGTATTTT.

The chain joins TRBV21-1 to TRBJ2-7. TRBV21-1 is annotated as a pseudogene. CDR3 length: 17 amino acids. The CDR3 loop reads CASSKAGGGLGSYEQYF. In nucleotides, the CDR3 is TGTGCCAGCAGCAAAGCAGGGGGAGGCCTTGGCTCCTACGAGCAGTACTTC.

The chain employs TRBV7-2 and TRBJ2-1, with 15 bases lining up with TRBD2. The CDR3 runs to 19 residues. CDR1 is SGHTA, CDR2 FQGNSA, per germline. V gave up 4 bases and J gave up 3 bases; unmatched junction bases: 10. CDR3 sequence (DNA): TGTGCCAGCAGCTCCCAGAGGACTAGCGGGGGGGTGTACTACAATGAGCAGTTCTTC. It encodes CASSSQRTSGGVYYNEQFF.

The rearrangement joins TRBV3-1 (or the pseudogene TRBV3-2) to TRBJ2-5; no firm D call. There are 12 residues in the CDR3. Germline loops: CDR1 LGHDT, CDR2 YNNKEL (reference sequence). V was trimmed by 0 bases and J by 7 bases, leaving 6 bases between them. The CDR3 loop is CASSQDHGTQYF. The CDR3 DNA is TGTGCCAGCAGCCAAGATCACGGGACCCAGTACTTC.

The chain couples TRBV5-5 to TRBJ2-7, with D unresolved. Per the germline V gene, CDR1 is SGHKS and CDR2 is YYEKEE (reference sequence). The CDR3 is 14 residues long. V gave up 4 bases and J gave up 2 bases, with 13 bases separating them. CDR3 coding DNA: TGTGCCAGCAGCCGCCAGGACGGACCCTACGAGCAGTACTTC. Protein product: CASSRQDGPYEQYF.

The chain joins TRBV9 to TRBJ2-6; TRBD1 is a possible D gene (6 bases). This CDR3 is built from 17 residues. The ends were cut back, 0 bases at V and 0 bases at J, with 10 bases in the middle. Germline assignment: CDR1 SGDLS and CDR2 YYNGEE. The CDR3 region has the DNA TGTGCCAGCAGCGTAGGGCAGGGGTACTCTGGGGCCAACGTCCTGACTTTC. Its protein product is CASSVGQGYSGANVLTF.

This clone was observed a single time. The chain combines TRBV7-3 with TRBJ2-1; TRBD1 aligns across 7 bases. Germline CDR1 reads SGHTA; CDR2 reads FQGTGA. V trimming: 3 bases; J trimming: 8 bases; junction bases outside the gene matches: 4. The CDR3 is 13 residues long. CDR3 loop: CASSLTGMDEQFF. CDR3 nucleotide sequence: TGTGCCAGCAGCTTGACAGGGATGGATGAGCAGTTCTTC.

The J gene is TRBJ2-3, the V gene TRBV24-1, with a possible D match to TRBD1 (5 bases). V lost 7 bases, J lost 10 bases, and 17 bases lay in between. CDR3 length equals 13 residues. CDR1 KGHDR and CDR2 SFDVKD come from the germline V gene. The CDR3 sequence: CATRPRGPGPQYF. The DNA of the CDR3 is TGTGCCACCAGACCTAGGGGCCCCGGCCCGCAGTATTTT.

The chain joins TRBV5-4 to TRBJ2-4; 10 nucleotides match TRBD2. This CDR3 contains 14 residues. Germline V lookup: CDR1 SGHNT, CDR2 YYREEE (reference sequence). Losses at the gene ends were 0 bases for V and 9 bases for J; bases not matched to a gene: 3. The CDR3 DNA reads as TGTGCCAGCAGCTTGGCCAGCGGGGGGGGCATTCAGTACTTC. Translated, it gives CASSLASGGGIQYF.

This clone was seen a handful of times. The gene calls are TRBV7-2 and TRBJ2-7, with no clear D. V was pared by 0 bases and J by 1 base, with 10 bases between. From germline, CDR1 is SGHTA and CDR2 FQGNSA. The CDR3 consists of 15 residues. The CDR3 loop is CASSLAQGASYEQYF. The CDR3 DNA follows: TGTGCCAGCAGCTTAGCGCAAGGAGCTTCCTACGAGCAGTACTTC.

V is TRBV5-5 and J is TRBJ1-5; 11 bases align to TRBD1. CDR1 and CDR2 from the germline V gene are SGHKS and YYEKEE (reference sequence). This CDR3 is built from 15 residues. After removal of 3 bases from V and 3 bases from J, the junction contained 2 bases not matched to a gene. CDR3: CASSWGQGDNQPQHF. CDR3 nucleotide sequence: TGTGCCAGCAGCTGGGGACAGGGGGACAATCAGCCCCAGCATTTT.

The rearrangement joins TRBV7-9 to TRBJ2-7; 7 nucleotides align to TRBD1. This CDR3 contains 14 residues. After removal of 5 bases from V and 2 bases from J, the junction contained 6 bases not matched to a gene. Germline V CDR1 and CDR2: SEHNR, FQNEAQ (reference sequence). CDR3 nucleotide sequence: TGTGCCAGCAGCACTCCGGGACAGACCTACGAGCAGTACTTC. It specifies CASSTPGQTYEQYF.

This chain uses TRBV3-1 (or the pseudogene TRBV3-2) with TRBJ1-4; D not certain. The CDR3 totals 14 residues. With 3 bases removed from V and 6 bases from J, the gap between germline ends came to 11 bases. Germline values: CDR1 LGHDT, CDR2 YNNKEL (reference sequence). The CDR3 reads CASSQGQMDEKLFF. The DNA for the CDR3 is TGTGCCAGCAGCCAGGGCCAGATGGATGAAAAACTGTTTTTT.

The V call is TRBV5-4, the J call TRBJ2-6; weak D call: TRBD2 (5 bases). V was trimmed by 4 bases and J by 0 bases, leaving 11 bases between them. This CDR3 has 16 residues. Germline V gene sequence: CDR1 SGHNT, CDR2 YYREEE (reference sequence). The CDR3 coding sequence is TGTGCCAGCAGCACCGGGGTAGGCTCTGGGGCCAACGTCCTGACTTTC. As protein: CASSTGVGSGANVLTF.

CDR3 amino acids: CASSRGMGEKLFF. In DNA form, the CDR3 reads TGTGCCAGCAGCCGCGGGATGGGTGAAAAACTGTTTTTT. J is TRBJ1-4 and V is TRBV14; D call uncertain. The V gene's germline CDR1 is SGHDN and CDR2 FVKESK. The V end was cut by 4 bases, the J end by 7 bases, with 10 bases between. The CDR3 is 13 residues long.

V and J are TRBV2 and TRBJ1-5; no clear D. Germline-derived CDR1 and CDR2 are SNHLY and FYNNEI. The CDR3 totals 13 residues. V was clipped by 7 bases and J by 8 bases, with 15 bases between them. CDR3 DNA: TGTGCCAGCAAGGGCTGGCAGATTGAGCCCCAGCATTTT. Translating gives CASKGWQIEPQHF.

The chain carries TRBV14 and TRBJ2-5; tentatively, D is TRBD2 (6 bases). Trimming shortened V by 5 bases and J by 3 bases, and 10 bases separated the two germline ends. Germline V lookup: CDR1 SGHDN, CDR2 FVKESK. The CDR3 sequence is 13 residues long. As DNA, the CDR3 is TGTGCCAGCAGCTCTGCGGGGAAAGAGACCCAGTACTTC. Translated, it gives CASSSAGKETQYF. Drawing the rest from reference TRBV14 and TRBJ2-5, the complete variable domain is EAGVTQFPSHSVIEKGQTVTLRCDPISGHDNLYWYRRVMGKEIKFLLHFVKESKQDESGMPNNRFLAERTGGTYSTLKVQPAELEDSGVYFCASSSAGKETQYFGPGTRLLVL.

This sequence joins TRBV19 and TRBJ1-3; the D is unclear. This CDR3 is built from 19 residues. Trimming stripped 3 bases from V and 1 base from J, with 22 bases between. Germline CDR1 is LNHDA and CDR2 is SQIVND (reference sequence). Here the CDR3 DNA reads TGTGCCAGTAGTATCGGTCGGGGTCGACTGGATCGGTCTGGAAACACCATATATTTT. This translates into CASSIGRGRLDRSGNTIYF.

This chain connects TRBV6-1 to TRBJ2-1; 8 bases agree with TRBD2. The CDR3 has 14 residues. Germline assignment: CDR1 MNHNS and CDR2 SASEGT. V lost 2 bases, J lost 7 bases, and 4 bases stayed unmatched. As DNA, the CDR3 is TGTGCCAGCAGTGAACAAACGGGGGGGAATGAGCAGTTCTTC. It encodes CASSEQTGGNEQFF.

The chain's CDR3 is CASSFYSGTVAKNIQYF. CDR3 in DNA: TGTGCCAGCAGCTTTTATTCCGGGACCGTAGCCAAAAACATTCAGTACTTC. The V call is TRBV7-2, the J call TRBJ2-4; D may be TRBD1 or TRBD2 (5 bases each). Germline loops: CDR1 SGHTA, CDR2 FQGNSA. The CDR3 is made up of 17 amino acids. Between the trimmed V and J ends, which lost 3 bases and 0 bases, there was a span of 15 bases.

The rearrangement links TRBV5-5 to TRBJ2-2; D remains unclear. The CDR3 runs 12 residues. Trimming pared 2 bases from V and 6 bases from J, leaving 5 bases between. CDR1 and CDR2 from the germline V gene are SGHKS and YYEKEE (reference sequence). The CDR3 DNA reads as TGTGCCAGCAGCTTTCTAGCCGGGGAGCTGTTTTTT. Translation gives CASSFLAGELFF.

V gene TRBV20-1 combines with J gene TRBJ2-1; either TRBD1 or TRBD2 may supply D (7 bases each). The CDR3 has 11 residues. The V gene's germline CDR1 is DFQATT and CDR2 SNEGSKA (reference sequence). The V end lost 5 bases, the J end lost 14 bases, and 16 bases lay between the germline ends. The CDR3 here is CSAAGGGTKFF. Here the CDR3 DNA reads TGCAGTGCTGCAGGGGGGGGGACAAAGTTCTTC.

V usage is TRBV7-2 and J usage is TRBJ1-1, with 9 nucleotides matching TRBD1. Germline V lookup: CDR1 SGHTA, CDR2 FQGNSA. The CDR3 spans 14 residues. The trim removed 2 bases at V and 10 bases at J, leaving 8 bases unmatched. The CDR3 here is CASSLRGETGGAFF. CDR3 DNA: TGTGCCAGCAGCTTACGTGGGGAGACAGGGGGAGCTTTCTTT.

This clone was seen a single time. CDR3 sequence (DNA): TGTGCCAGCGGCCGGACAGGGTCCTACGAGCAGTACTTC. Translation gives CASGRTGSYEQYF. The J gene is TRBJ2-7, the V gene TRBV5-4, with 8 nucleotides matching TRBD1. Germline assignment: CDR1 SGHNT and CDR2 YYREEE (reference sequence). The CDR3 sequence is 13 residues long. Trimming took 7 bases from V and 1 from J; bases not matched to a gene: 4.

V is TRBV6-4 and J is TRBJ1-2; unclear D gene. Trimming removed 0 bases from V and 6 bases from J, with 17 bases in between. CDR3 length: 16 amino acids. The germline V gene encodes CDR1 MRHNA and CDR2 SNTAGT. DNA of the CDR3: TGTGCCAGCAGTGACTCAAGAGGGATTAGCTCGAATGGCTACACCTTC. As protein: CASSDSRGISSNGYTF.

The gene calls are TRBV10-3 and TRBJ2-3; 7 nucleotides line up with TRBD2. This CDR3 region has 15 residues. The V gene's germline CDR1 is ENHRY and CDR2 SYGVKD. The J segment lost 3 bases and the V segment lost 3 bases, leaving 6 bases of the junction unmatched. For the CDR3, the DNA is TGTGCCATCAGTGAATTAGCGGGCCAGACAGATACGCAGTATTTT. Translation gives CAISELAGQTDTQYF.

The rearrangement uses TRBV19 and TRBJ2-2; 11 bases are a match to TRBD1. Germline lookup yields CDR1 LNHDA and CDR2 SQIVND (reference sequence). V dropped 6 bases and J dropped 4; count of bases not matched to a gene: 1. The CDR3 has 14 residues. CDR3 sequence (DNA): TGTGCCAGTAGCGGGACAGGGGGCACCGGGGAGCTGTTTTTT. Translating gives CASSGTGGTGELFF.

There are a few counts of this clone. In nucleotides, the CDR3 is TGTGCCAGCAGTCCCGGGACAATGATCTATGGCTACACCTTC. Translated, it gives CASSPGTMIYGYTF. The V gene is TRBV27, the J gene TRBJ1-2; D might be TRBD1 (6 bases). The CDR3 spans 14 residues. The germline V gene has CDR1 MNHEY and CDR2 SMNVEV (reference sequence). The V and J ends lost 5 bases and 4 bases respectively, with 14 bases between them.